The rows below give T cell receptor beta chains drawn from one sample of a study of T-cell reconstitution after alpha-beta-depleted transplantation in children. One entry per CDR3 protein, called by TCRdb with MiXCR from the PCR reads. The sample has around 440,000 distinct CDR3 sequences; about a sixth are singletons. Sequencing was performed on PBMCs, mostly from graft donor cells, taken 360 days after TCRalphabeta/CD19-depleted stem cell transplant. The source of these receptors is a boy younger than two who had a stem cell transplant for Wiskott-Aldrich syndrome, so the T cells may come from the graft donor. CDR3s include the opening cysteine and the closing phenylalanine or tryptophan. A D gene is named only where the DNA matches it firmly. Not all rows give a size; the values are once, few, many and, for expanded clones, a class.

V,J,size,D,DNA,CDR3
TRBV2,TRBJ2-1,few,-,TGTGCCAGCAGGATAGTAAGTGAGCAGTTCTTC,CASRIVSEQFF
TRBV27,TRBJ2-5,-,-,TGTGTCAGCAGTAACTGGGGACGGGAGACCCAGTACTTC,CVSSNWGRETQYF
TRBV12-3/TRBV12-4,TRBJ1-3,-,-,TGTGCCAGCAGTTTAGCGCAGTGGGGCTCTGGAAACACCATATATTTT,CASSLAQWGSGNTIYF
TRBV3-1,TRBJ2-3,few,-,TGTGCCAGCAGCCAAGAAGGACACAACACAGATACGCAGTATTTT,CASSQEGHNTDTQYF
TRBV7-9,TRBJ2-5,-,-,TGTGCCAGCAGCTTAACCAGGGGAGGCGGTGAGACCCAGTACTTC,CASSLTRGGGETQYF
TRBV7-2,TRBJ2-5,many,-,TGTGCCAGCAGCGAACAAGAGACCCAGTACTTC,CASSEQETQYF
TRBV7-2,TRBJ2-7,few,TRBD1,TGTGCCAGCAGCTCAGGCCTCGGGACAGGGGTAGCCGAGCAGTACTTC,CASSSGLGTGVAEQYF
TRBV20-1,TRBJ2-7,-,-,TGCAGTGCTGACCTCCCTAGGGCGGGCCTTTACGAGCAGTACTTC,CSADLPRAGLYEQYF
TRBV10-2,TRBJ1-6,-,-,TGCGCCAGCAGTGAGTCGTCCAGGGGTGGTTCACCCCTCCACTTT,CASSESSRGGSPLHF
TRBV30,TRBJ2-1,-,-,TGTGCCTGGAGTGTCATCAATGAGCAGTTCTTC,CAWSVINEQFF
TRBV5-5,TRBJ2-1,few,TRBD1,TGTGCCAGCAGCTTGGCGACAGGGGATATTTACAATGAGCAGTTCTTC,CASSLATGDIYNEQFF
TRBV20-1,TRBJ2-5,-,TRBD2,TGCAGTGCTAACCTCGGGACTAGCCTGGAAGAGACCCAGTACTTC,CSANLGTSLEETQYF
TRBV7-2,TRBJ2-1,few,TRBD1,TGTGCCAGCAGCTTGAAGGCAGGGGGCGGTTACAATGAGCAGTTCTTC,CASSLKAGGGYNEQFF
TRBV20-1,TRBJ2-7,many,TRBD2,TGCAGTGCGTGGACTAGCGGCTTCTCCTACGAGCAGTACTTC,CSAWTSGFSYEQYF
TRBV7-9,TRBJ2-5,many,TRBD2,TGTGCCAGCAGCTTACCTGCCTCGGGACTAACGTACGAGACCCAGTACTTC,CASSLPASGLTYETQYF
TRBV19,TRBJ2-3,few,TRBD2,TGTGCCAGTAGTACTCCAGCGGGACCAGTCACAGATACGCAGTATTTT,CASSTPAGPVTDTQYF
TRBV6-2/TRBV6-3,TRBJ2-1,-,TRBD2,TGTGCCAGCAGTTACCTGACTAGCGGGAGGCCCCCAAGCTCCTACAATGAGCAGTTCTTC,CASSYLTSGRPPSSYNEQFF
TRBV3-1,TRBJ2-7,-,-,TGTGCCAGCAGCCAAGGGGCTAGCTACGAGCAGTACTTC,CASSQGASYEQYF
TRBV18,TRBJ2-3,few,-,TGTGCCAGCTCACCGCAGGTGGTCCCAGATACGCAGTATTTT,CASSPQVVPDTQYF
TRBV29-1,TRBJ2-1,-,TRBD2,TGCAGCGTTGGGCGGGAGTGGGGTGAGCAGTTCTTC,CSVGREWGEQFF
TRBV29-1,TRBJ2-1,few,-,TGCAGCGTTCGTGGCGACCTGTTGAGCTCCTACAATGAGCAGTTCTTC,CSVRGDLLSSYNEQFF
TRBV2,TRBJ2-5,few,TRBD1,TGTGCCAGCAAAGACAGGGGGCGTATCACCCAGTACTTC,CASKDRGRITQYF
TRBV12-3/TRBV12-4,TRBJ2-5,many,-,TGTGCCAGCAGTCCCTCGGGCGAGACCCAGTACTTC,CASSPSGETQYF
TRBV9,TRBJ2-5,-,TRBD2,TGTGCCAGCAGCGTTAGTCTAGCGGGAGAGGAGACCCAGTACTTC,CASSVSLAGEETQYF
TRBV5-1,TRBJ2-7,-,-,TGCGCCAGCAGCTTGGAGGACCGGGCGGCGTACGAGCAGTACTTC,CASSLEDRAAYEQYF
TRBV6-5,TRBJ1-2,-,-,TGTGCCAGCAGTTCGCCGGGAGATTATCGCTACACCTTC,CASSSPGDYRYTF
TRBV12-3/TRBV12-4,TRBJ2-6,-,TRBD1,TGTGCCAGCAGTTTCCCACGGGACAGTGTCTCTGGGGCCAACGTCCTGACTTTC,CASSFPRDSVSGANVLTF
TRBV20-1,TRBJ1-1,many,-,TGCAGTGCGCCCCGGACTCGACTTGGTGCTGAAGCTTTCTTT,CSAPRTRLGAEAFF
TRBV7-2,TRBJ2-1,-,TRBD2,TGTGCCAGCAGCTTAACGGGGGGGTTGAGCTCCTACAATGAGCAGTTCTTC,CASSLTGGLSSYNEQFF
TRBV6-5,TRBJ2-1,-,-,TGTGCCAGCAGTTACAAGGGTCTCTCCTACAATGAGCAGTTCTTC,CASSYKGLSYNEQFF
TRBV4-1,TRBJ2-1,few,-,TGCGCCAGCAGCCAAAGCCCAGATCACGACAATGAGCAGTTCTTC,CASSQSPDHDNEQFF
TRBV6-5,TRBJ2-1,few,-,TGTGCCAGCAGTTACCGGGACTTCTACAATGAGCAGTTCTTC,CASSYRDFYNEQFF
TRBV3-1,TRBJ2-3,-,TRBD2,TGTGCCAGCAGCCAAGTGAAAGAACTAGCGGGACGTAGCACAGATACGCAGTATTTT,CASSQVKELAGRSTDTQYF
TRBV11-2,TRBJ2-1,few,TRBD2,TGTGCCAGCAGCTTGGGTCCTAGCGGTTATGAGTATCTCTACAATGAGCAGTTCTTC,CASSLGPSGYEYLYNEQFF
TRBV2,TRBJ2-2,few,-,TGTGCCAGCAGTGATCAGGGTAAAACCGGGGAGCTGTTTTTT,CASSDQGKTGELFF
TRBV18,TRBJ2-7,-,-,TGTGCCAGCTCAATTAACGTAGGACAGCTCTCCTACGAGCAGTACTTC,CASSINVGQLSYEQYF
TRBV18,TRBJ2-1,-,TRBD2,TGTGCCAGCTCACAGACGCGGTCGGGACTAGCGGGAGGGCCGCATGAGCAGTTCTTC,CASSQTRSGLAGGPHEQFF
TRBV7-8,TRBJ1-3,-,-,TGTGCCAGCAGCTTAGCATTCGGGTCCACCTCTGGAAACACCATATATTTT,CASSLAFGSTSGNTIYF
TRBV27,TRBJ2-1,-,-,TGTGCCAGCAGTTTAGGAGCGAGGGGGTCCTACAATGAGCAGTTCTTC,CASSLGARGSYNEQFF
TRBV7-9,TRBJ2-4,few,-,TGTGCCAGCAGCTTGGGGACTGGAACCAAAAACATTCAGTACTTC,CASSLGTGTKNIQYF
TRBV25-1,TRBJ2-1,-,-,TGTGCCAGCAGTTTGACAGTGGGTCCCTACAATGAGCAGTTCTTC,CASSLTVGPYNEQFF
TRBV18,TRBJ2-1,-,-,TGTGCCAGCTCACCACGGAACGGCGATGAGCAGTTCTTC,CASSPRNGDEQFF
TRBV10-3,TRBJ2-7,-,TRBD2,TGTGCCATCAGTGAGTCGAGCCTAGCGGCCTATTACGAGCAGTACTTC,CAISESSLAAYYEQYF
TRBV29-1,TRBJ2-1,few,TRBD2,TGCAGCGTTGCCGGGACTAGGGGGTACAATGAGCAGTTCTTC,CSVAGTRGYNEQFF
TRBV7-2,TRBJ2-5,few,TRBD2,TGTGCCAGCAGCTTTTTGTCGACTAGCGGGAAGGAGACCCAGTACTTC,CASSFLSTSGKETQYF